The 29 T cell receptor beta chains below all came from one sample that was sequenced in a study of blood T cell repertoires in COVID-19. Sequencing was performed with immunoSEQ multiplex PCR; in TCRdb, only in-frame clones are kept and a portion is missing. The data contain about 170,000 clones, about nine tenths of them seen just once; the ten biggest clones take up around 0.77%. The sequencing sample was made of PBMCs or T cells enriched from blood (not recorded which). The receptors derive from a woman between 18 and 29 years old who had recovered from COVID-19.

The chain employs TRBV11-2 and TRBJ1-2; tentatively, D is TRBD1 (5 bases). The CDR3 sequence is 16 residues long. The V gene lost 0 bases and the J gene lost 3 bases, with 14 bases spanning the gap. Germline CDR1 reads SGHAT; CDR2 reads FQNNGV. The CDR3 reads CASSLEVLQVYYGYTF. CDR3 in DNA: TGTGCCAGCAGCTTAGAGGTCTTACAGGTTTACTATGGCTACACCTTC.

This clone was detected once. The chain links TRBV27 to TRBJ2-7; 13 bases map to TRBD2. This CDR3 contains 15 residues. Looked up from germline, CDR1 is MNHEY and CDR2 is SMNVEV (reference sequence). J gave up 6 bases and V 3 bases, and 5 bases lay outside the gene matches. The CDR3 spells CASSFGTSGATEQYF. The CDR3 DNA sequence: TGTGCCAGCAGTTTTGGGACTAGCGGGGCCACCGAGCAGTACTTC.

The chain is built from TRBV6-5 and TRBJ1-2; 7 nucleotides align to TRBD1. Losses at the gene ends were 4 bases for V and 2 bases for J; bases not matched to a gene: 1. The CDR3 is made up of 13 amino acids. Per germline, CDR1 MNHEY and CDR2 SVGAGI. In DNA, the CDR3 is TGTGCCAGCAGTTTGGACAGGAACTATGGCTACACCTTC. This sequence encodes CASSLDRNYGYTF.

This chain uses TRBV6-2 or TRBV6-3 with TRBJ1-1, with 12 bases identical to TRBD1. Germline CDR1 is MNHEY and CDR2 is SVGEGT. CDR3 size: 15 residues. J lost 6 bases, V lost 4 bases, and 6 bases had no gene match. The CDR3 spells CASSLRGQGASEAFF. In nucleotides, the CDR3 is TGTGCCAGCAGTTTAAGGGGACAGGGGGCCTCTGAAGCTTTCTTT.

The chain carries TRBV30 and TRBJ2-7; the match to TRBD1 covers 11 bases. The CDR3 has 13 amino acids. J lost 4 bases, V lost 6 bases, and 5 bases had no gene match. In germline, CDR1 is GTSNPN, CDR2 SVGIG (reference sequence). The CDR3 loop is CACMWDRGYEQYF. DNA for the CDR3: TGTGCCTGTATGTGGGACAGGGGGTACGAGCAGTACTTC.

This clone has just one count. CDR3 coding DNA: TGTGCCAGCAGTCAGGGATTTGAGCCCCAGCATTTT. Its protein product is CASSQGFEPQHF. The J gene is TRBJ1-5, the V gene TRBV12-3 or TRBV12-4, with a possible D match to TRBD1 (5 bases). The CDR3 sequence is 12 residues long. V was cut by 5 bases and J by 8 bases, with 10 bases left in between.

The gene calls are TRBV18 and TRBJ2-3, with TRBD1 identical over 9 bases. Trimming cost V 5 bases and J 1 base; bases outside gene matches: 4. The germline gives CDR1 KGHSH, CDR2 LQKENI. This CDR3 has 15 residues. The chain's CDR3 is CASSRDRVRTDTQYF. For the CDR3, the DNA is TGTGCCAGCTCAAGGGACAGGGTTCGCACAGATACGCAGTATTTT. The variable domain in full, with the rest retrieved from reference TRBV18 and TRBJ2-3, is NAGVMQNPRHLVRRRGQEARLRCSPMKGHSHVYWYRQLPEEGLKFMVYLQKENIIDESGMPKERFSAEFPKEGPSILRIQQVVRGDSAAYFCASSRDRVRTDTQYFGPGTRLTVL.

V and J are TRBV28 and TRBJ2-7; no definite D call. V gave up 2 bases and J gave up 2 bases, with 13 bases separating them. This CDR3 region has 15 residues. Germline assignment: CDR1 MDHEN and CDR2 SYDVKM. CDR3 amino acids: CASSLVARPPYEQYF. CDR3 nucleotide sequence: TGTGCCAGCAGTTTAGTGGCTAGACCTCCCTACGAGCAGTACTTC.

This clone is a singleton in its sample. The rearrangement links TRBV27 to TRBJ1-1; D ambiguous. V lost 11 bases, J lost 5 bases, and 6 bases lay in between. There are 9 residues in the CDR3. Germline V gene data show CDR1 as MNHEY and CDR2 as SMNVEV (reference sequence). The CDR3 region has the DNA TGTGCCCTAGTGACTGAAGCTTTCTTT. Amino acid sequence: CALVTEAFF.

The rearrangement uses TRBV3-1 (or the pseudogene TRBV3-2) and TRBJ1-4; D ambiguous. CDR1 LGHDT and CDR2 YNNKEL come from the germline V gene (reference sequence). CDR3 length equals 14 residues. Trimming removed 4 bases at V and 4 bases at J, with 10 bases between. The DNA for the CDR3 is TGTGCCAGCAGCCCAACCTTAGATAATGAAAAACTGTTTTTT. This encodes CASSPTLDNEKLFF.

The V gene is TRBV29-1, the J gene TRBJ1-5, with D uncertain. Germline lookup yields CDR1 SQVTM and CDR2 ANQGSEA. This CDR3 has 13 amino acids. The V and J ends lost 7 bases and 5 bases respectively, with 15 bases between them. CDR3 sequence: CSALMGGDQPQHF. The CDR3 nucleotides are TGCAGCGCTTTGATGGGCGGGGATCAGCCCCAGCATTTT. Looking up the rest from reference TRBV29-1 and TRBJ1-5 gives the full variable domain: SAVISQKPSRDICQRGTSLTIQCQVDSQVTMMFWYRQQPGQSLTLIATANQGSEATYESGFVIDKFPISRPNLTFSTLTVSNMSPEDSSIYLCSALMGGDQPQHFGDGTRLSIL.

CDR3: CASSPPIRTDTQYF. The CDR3 bases are TGTGCCAGCTCACCACCCATTCGCACAGATACGCAGTATTTT. This chain links TRBV18 with TRBJ2-3; D not resolved. This CDR3 has 14 residues. Trimming pared 0 bases from V and 1 base from J, leaving 5 bases between. CDR1 KGHSH and CDR2 LQKENI come from the germline V gene.

The chain is built from TRBV9 and TRBJ2-1; 9 nucleotides line up with TRBD2. The V gene's germline CDR1 is SGDLS and CDR2 YYNGEE. This CDR3 spans 17 amino acids. Trimming took 4 bases from V and 3 from J; bases not matched to a gene: 11. The CDR3 sequence is CASSPHPGLALYNEQFF. The CDR3, as DNA: TGTGCCAGCAGCCCCCATCCGGGACTAGCCCTCTACAATGAGCAGTTCTTC.

V usage is TRBV3-1 (or the pseudogene TRBV3-2) and J usage is TRBJ2-7; 8 bases are a match to TRBD2. Unmatched junction bases numbered 15, after V lost 4 bases and J lost 10 bases. From germline, CDR1 is LGHDT and CDR2 YNNKEL (reference sequence). The CDR3 is made up of 15 amino acids. Here the CDR3 DNA reads TGTGCCAGCAGCCCCCCCTTGGGGCTAGCGGGTTACCAGTACTTC. Residues: CASSPPLGLAGYQYF.

V is TRBV28 and J is TRBJ1-2, with 8 bases aligning to TRBD1. The germline V gene has CDR1 MDHEN and CDR2 SYDVKM. V shed 8 bases and J 8 bases; nucleotides not matched to a gene: 7. The CDR3 is 12 amino acids. CDR3 residues: CASHPTGGGYTF. The CDR3 nucleotides read TGTGCCAGCCACCCAACAGGGGGAGGCTACACCTTC.

To note about this clone: This same CDR3 is encoded by further DNA sequences in the sample. The CDR3 DNA reads as TGTGCCAGCAGCGTAGGTAGTTCTGGAAACACCATATATTTT. The encoded protein is CASSVGSSGNTIYF. The chain recombines TRBV9 with TRBJ1-3; D is uncertain. The V end lost 0 bases, the J end lost 1 base, and 5 bases lay between the germline ends. The CDR3 sequence is 14 residues long. CDR1 and CDR2 (germline): SGDLS, YYNGEE.

J is TRBJ2-7 and V is TRBV20-1; possible D gene TRBD2, 6 bases. Germline V gene sequence: CDR1 DFQATT, CDR2 SNEGSKA (reference sequence). The V end lost 6 bases, the J end lost 7 bases, and 13 bases lay between the germline ends. The CDR3 totals 11 residues. Here the CDR3 reads CSAGGSREQYF. CDR3 in DNA: TGCAGTGCCGGAGGGAGCAGGGAGCAGTACTTC.

This chain links TRBV18 with TRBJ2-7, with D unresolved. CDR3 length: 13 residues. Germline loops: CDR1 KGHSH, CDR2 LQKENI. Trimming stripped 2 bases from V and 1 base from J, with 6 bases between. The CDR3 sequence is CASSPARSYEQYF. The CDR3 DNA reads as TGTGCCAGCTCACCAGCTAGGTCCTACGAGCAGTACTTC.

The rearrangement links TRBV28 to TRBJ2-7; 9 nucleotides align to TRBD1. Germline-derived CDR1 and CDR2 are MDHEN and SYDVKM. The CDR3 loop spans 14 amino acids. V lost 6 bases to trimming and J lost 2 bases; unmatched junction nucleotides: 5. As DNA, the CDR3 is TGTGCCAGCAGACCGGGACAGGGTCCCTACGAGCAGTACTTC. Its translation is CASRPGQGPYEQYF.

The chain has TRBV7-2 and TRBJ2-3, with D maybe TRBD2 (7 bases). This CDR3 has 17 amino acids. The ends were cut back, 5 bases at V and 0 bases at J, with 18 bases in the middle. Germline CDR1 and CDR2: SGHTA and FQGNSA. The CDR3 is CASSPRLGGGSTDTQYF. CDR3 nucleotides: TGTGCCAGCAGCCCAAGACTAGGGGGGGGGAGCACAGATACGCAGTATTTT.

The chain joins TRBV6-6 to TRBJ1-6; TRBD1 is a possible D gene (6 bases). The V gene's germline CDR1 is MNHNY and CDR2 SVGAGI (reference sequence). V was cut by 5 bases and J by 7 bases, with 15 bases left in between. CDR3 size: 15 residues. The CDR3 DNA reads as TGTGCCAGCAGTACTCCGGGACAACCAAATTCACCCCTCCACTTT. This sequence encodes CASSTPGQPNSPLHF.

This rearrangement joins TRBV10-3 to TRBJ2-3, with TRBD2 identical over 12 bases. Germline loops: CDR1 ENHRY, CDR2 SYGVKD. The CDR3 length is 15 residues. The trim removed 2 bases at V and 4 bases at J, leaving 1 base unmatched. CDR3 residues: CAISEPSGRADTQYF. The DNA for the CDR3 is TGTGCCATCAGTGAGCCTAGCGGGAGGGCAGATACGCAGTATTTT.

This chain links TRBV20-1 with TRBJ2-1; no reliable D call. There are 11 residues in the CDR3. The ends were cut back, 5 bases at V and 5 bases at J, with 7 bases in the middle. Germline V gene data show CDR1 as DFQATT and CDR2 as SNEGSKA (reference sequence). Here the CDR3 DNA reads TGCAGTGCTGTCCGGGACAATGAGCAGTTCTTC. Its translation: CSAVRDNEQFF.

This rearrangement joins TRBV5-1 to TRBJ1-2, with TRBD1 matching over 8 bases. The V gene end was trimmed by 4 bases and the J gene end by 9 bases; junction bases not matched to a gene: 8. The length of the CDR3 is 13 residues. The germline V gene encodes CDR1 SGHRS and CDR2 YFSETQ. CDR3 bases: TGCGCCAGCAGCCCCGGGACAGGAACCCGCTACACCTTC. This sequence encodes CASSPGTGTRYTF.

The sample holds a few counts of this clone. J is TRBJ1-4 and V is TRBV4-2; D may be TRBD1 (6 bases). The CDR3 consists of 16 residues. CDR1 is LGHNA and CDR2 is YNFKEQ in the germline V gene. The V end lost 0 bases, the J end lost 10 bases, and 18 bases lay between the germline ends. The CDR3 loop is CASSQDRGGGNRKLFF. DNA of the CDR3: TGTGCCAGCAGCCAAGATAGGGGGGGCGGTAATCGAAAACTGTTTTTT.

This chain joins TRBV19 and TRBJ1-1; D ambiguous. Germline values: CDR1 LNHDA, CDR2 SQIVND (reference sequence). The germline V and J ends were trimmed by 0 bases and 7 bases, with 12 bases remaining between them. The CDR3 runs 14 residues. CDR3 loop: CASSIDRTSGEAFF. For the CDR3, the DNA is TGTGCCAGTAGTATAGATCGGACTTCGGGTGAAGCTTTCTTT.

The chain carries TRBV4-1 and TRBJ1-3, with D perhaps TRBD1 (6 bases). Germline V gives CDR1 MGHRA, CDR2 YSYEKL. This CDR3 has 14 amino acids. V gave up 2 bases and J gave up 4 bases, with 9 bases separating them. This chain's CDR3 is CASSQPGQGNTIYF. CDR3 nucleotide sequence: TGCGCCAGCAGCCAACCAGGACAGGGAAACACCATATATTTT.

V usage is TRBV7-2 and J usage is TRBJ2-1; 7 bases match TRBD2. Germline trimming cut 1 base from V and 5 bases from J; bases unmatched to any gene: 5. This CDR3 has 15 amino acids. Germline assignment: CDR1 SGHTA and CDR2 FQGNSA. The CDR3 spells CASSLVGTKNNEQFF. The CDR3 bases are TGTGCCAGCAGCTTAGTGGGGACTAAAAACAATGAGCAGTTCTTC.

J is TRBJ1-2 and V is TRBV13, with TRBD1 matching over 9 bases. Trimming removed 6 bases from V and 7 bases from J; junction bases left unmatched: 21. The CDR3 is made up of 18 amino acids. The V gene's germline CDR1 is PRHDT and CDR2 FYEKMQ (reference sequence). This CDR3 reads CASSFPPPGGQGYSGYTF. CDR3 sequence (DNA): TGTGCCAGCAGTTTTCCCCCCCCCGGGGGACAGGGCTATAGTGGCTACACCTTC.